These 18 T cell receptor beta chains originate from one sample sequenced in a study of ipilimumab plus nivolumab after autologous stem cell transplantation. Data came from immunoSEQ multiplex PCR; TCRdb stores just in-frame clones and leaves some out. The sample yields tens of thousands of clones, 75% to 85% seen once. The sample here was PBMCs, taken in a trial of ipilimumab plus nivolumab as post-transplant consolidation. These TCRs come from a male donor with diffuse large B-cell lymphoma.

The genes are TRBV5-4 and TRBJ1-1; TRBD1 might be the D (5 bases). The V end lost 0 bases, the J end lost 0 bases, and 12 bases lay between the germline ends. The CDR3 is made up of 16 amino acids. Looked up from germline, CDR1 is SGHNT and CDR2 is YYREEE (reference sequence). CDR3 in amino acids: CASSLGRGPMNTEAFF. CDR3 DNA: TGTGCCAGCAGCTTGGGGAGGGGCCCGATGAACACTGAAGCTTTCTTT.

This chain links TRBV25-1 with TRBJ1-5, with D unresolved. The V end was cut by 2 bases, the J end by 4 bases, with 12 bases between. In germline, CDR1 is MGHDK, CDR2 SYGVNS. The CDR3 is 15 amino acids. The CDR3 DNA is TGTGCCAGCAGTGAAGCAGGAGTTAGGAATCAGCCCCAGCATTTT. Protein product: CASSEAGVRNQPQHF.

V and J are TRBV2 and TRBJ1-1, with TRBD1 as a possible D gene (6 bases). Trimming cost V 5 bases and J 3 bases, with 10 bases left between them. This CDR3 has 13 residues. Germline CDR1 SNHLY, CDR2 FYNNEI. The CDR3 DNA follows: TGTGCCAGCAGTACAGGGATTTACACTGAAGCTTTCTTT. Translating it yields CASSTGIYTEAFF.

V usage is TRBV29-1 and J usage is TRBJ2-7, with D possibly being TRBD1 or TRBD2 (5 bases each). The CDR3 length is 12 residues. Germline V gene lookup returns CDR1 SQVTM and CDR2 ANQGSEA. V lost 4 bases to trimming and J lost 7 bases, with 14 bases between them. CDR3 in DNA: TGCAGCGTTGCGACGGGGCTAGGGGAGCAGTACTTC. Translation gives CSVATGLGEQYF.

CDR3: CASSIALEGGTEAFF. The CDR3 bases are TGTGCCAGTAGTATAGCCCTTGAGGGGGGCACTGAAGCTTTCTTT. This chain uses TRBV19 with TRBJ1-1; a weak D match, TRBD1 (6 bases). Germline CDR1 LNHDA, CDR2 SQIVND (reference sequence). This CDR3 spans 15 amino acids. V was shortened by 1 base and J by 4 bases, with 13 bases between the two germline ends.

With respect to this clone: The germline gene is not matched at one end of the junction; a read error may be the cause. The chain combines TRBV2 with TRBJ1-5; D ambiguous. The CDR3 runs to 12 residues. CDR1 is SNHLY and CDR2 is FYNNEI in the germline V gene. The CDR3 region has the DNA TGTGCCAGCAGGGAAGTGGTTGGGCCCCAGCATTTT. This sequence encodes CASREVVGPQHF.

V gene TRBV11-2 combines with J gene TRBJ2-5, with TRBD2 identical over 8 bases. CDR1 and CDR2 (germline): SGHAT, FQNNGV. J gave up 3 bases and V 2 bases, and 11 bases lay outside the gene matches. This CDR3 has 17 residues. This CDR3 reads CASSLSGGLGVEETQYF. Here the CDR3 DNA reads TGTGCCAGCAGCTTATCCGGGGGACTAGGAGTGGAAGAGACCCAGTACTTC.

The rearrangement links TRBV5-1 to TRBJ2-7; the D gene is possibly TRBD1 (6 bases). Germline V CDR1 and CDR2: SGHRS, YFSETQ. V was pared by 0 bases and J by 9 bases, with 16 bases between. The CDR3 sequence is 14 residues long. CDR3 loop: CASSLEGHTLGQYF. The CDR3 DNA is TGCGCCAGCAGCTTGGAGGGACATACCCTTGGGCAGTACTTC.

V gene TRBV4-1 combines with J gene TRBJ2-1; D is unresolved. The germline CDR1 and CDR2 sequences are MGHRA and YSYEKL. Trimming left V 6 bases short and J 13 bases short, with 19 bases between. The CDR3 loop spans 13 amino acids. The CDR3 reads CASSYSNNGNQFF. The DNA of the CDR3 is TGCGCCAGCAGTTATTCGAACAACGGAAATCAGTTCTTC.

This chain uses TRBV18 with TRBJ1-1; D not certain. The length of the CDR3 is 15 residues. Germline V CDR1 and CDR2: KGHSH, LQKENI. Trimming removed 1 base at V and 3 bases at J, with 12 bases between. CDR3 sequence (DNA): TGTGCCAGCTCACCACTAACAGACTGGGACACTGAAGCTTTCTTT. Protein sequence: CASSPLTDWDTEAFF.

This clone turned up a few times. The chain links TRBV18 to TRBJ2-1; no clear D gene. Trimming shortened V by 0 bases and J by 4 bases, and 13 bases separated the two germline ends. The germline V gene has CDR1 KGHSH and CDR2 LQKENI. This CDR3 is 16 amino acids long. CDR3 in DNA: TGTGCCAGCTCACCACCCCAGCGCGGCCCGTACAATGAGCAGTTCTTC. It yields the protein CASSPPQRGPYNEQFF.

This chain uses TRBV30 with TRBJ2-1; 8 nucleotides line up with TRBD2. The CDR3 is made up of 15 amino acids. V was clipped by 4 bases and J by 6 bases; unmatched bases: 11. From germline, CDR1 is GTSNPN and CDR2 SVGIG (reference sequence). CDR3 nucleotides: TGTGCCTGGAACGTTGGGGCGGGGGGAATCAATGAGCAGTTCTTC. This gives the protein CAWNVGAGGINEQFF.

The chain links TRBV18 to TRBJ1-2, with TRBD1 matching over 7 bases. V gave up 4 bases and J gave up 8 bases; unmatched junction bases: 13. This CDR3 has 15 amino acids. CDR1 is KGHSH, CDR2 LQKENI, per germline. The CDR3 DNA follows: TGTGCCAGCTCACTAACGACAGGGAGGGGGTCCGGCTACACCTTC. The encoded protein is CASSLTTGRGSGYTF.

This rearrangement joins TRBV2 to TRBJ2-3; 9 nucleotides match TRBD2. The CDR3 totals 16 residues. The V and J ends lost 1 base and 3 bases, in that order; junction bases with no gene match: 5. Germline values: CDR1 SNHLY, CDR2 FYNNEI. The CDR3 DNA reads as TGTGCCAGCAGTGAAGGAGTCGCGGGGGGGACAGATACGCAGTATTTT. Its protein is CASSEGVAGGTDTQYF.

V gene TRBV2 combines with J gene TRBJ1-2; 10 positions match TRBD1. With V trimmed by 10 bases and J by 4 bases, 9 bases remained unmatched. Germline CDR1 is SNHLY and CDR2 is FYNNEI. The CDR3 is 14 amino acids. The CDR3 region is CATDRGPNLYGYTF. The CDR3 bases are TGTGCCACCGACAGGGGGCCCAACCTCTATGGCTACACCTTC. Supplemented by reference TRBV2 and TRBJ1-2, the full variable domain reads EPEVTQTPSHQVTQMGQEVILRCVPISNHLYFYWYRQILGQKVEFLVSFYNNEISEKSEIFDDQFSVERPDGSNFTLKIRSTKLEDSAMYFCATDRGPNLYGYTFGSGTRLTVV.

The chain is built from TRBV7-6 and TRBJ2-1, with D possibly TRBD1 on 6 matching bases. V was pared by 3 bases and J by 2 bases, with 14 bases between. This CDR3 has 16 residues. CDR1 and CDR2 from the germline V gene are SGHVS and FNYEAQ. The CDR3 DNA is TGTGCCAGCAGCTTGGTTCCAGGGGAGACCTACAATGAGCAGTTCTTC. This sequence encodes CASSLVPGETYNEQFF.

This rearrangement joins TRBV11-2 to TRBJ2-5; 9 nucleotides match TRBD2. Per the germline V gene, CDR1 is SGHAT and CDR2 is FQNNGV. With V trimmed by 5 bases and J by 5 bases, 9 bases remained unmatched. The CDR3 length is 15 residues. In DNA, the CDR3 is TGTGCCAGCAGCCCTCCGCGGGGGGGTCAGGAGACCCAGTACTTC. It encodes CASSPPRGGQETQYF. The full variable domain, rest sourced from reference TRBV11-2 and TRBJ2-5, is EAGVAQSPRYKIIEKRQSVAFWCNPISGHATLYWYQQILGQGPKLLIQFQNNGVVDDSQLPKDRFSAERLKGVDSTLKIQPAKLEDSAVYLCASSPPRGGQETQYFGPGTRLLVL.

The CDR3: CASSQSGDSKAFF. In DNA form, the CDR3 reads TGCGCCAGCAGCCAATCCGGGGACTCTAAAGCTTTCTTT. This chain links TRBV4-1 with TRBJ1-1, with D perhaps TRBD1 (5 bases). V was shortened by 2 bases and J by 9 bases, with 13 bases between the two germline ends. This CDR3 region has 13 residues. Per germline, CDR1 MGHRA and CDR2 YSYEKL.